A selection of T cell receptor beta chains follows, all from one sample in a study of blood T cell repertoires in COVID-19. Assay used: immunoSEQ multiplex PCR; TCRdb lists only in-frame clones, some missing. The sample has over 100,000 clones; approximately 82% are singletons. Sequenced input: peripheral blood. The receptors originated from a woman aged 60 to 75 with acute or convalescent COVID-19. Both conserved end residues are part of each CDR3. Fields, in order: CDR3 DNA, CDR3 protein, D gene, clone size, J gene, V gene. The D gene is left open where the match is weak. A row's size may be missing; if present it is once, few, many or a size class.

CDR3 DNA: TGTGCCAGCAGTCGGTCTAGCGGGAGAAGAGATACGCAGTATTTT
CDR3 protein: CASSRSSGRRDTQYF
D gene: TRBD2
clone size: .
J gene: TRBJ2-3
V gene: TRBV6-2/TRBV6-3

CDR3 DNA: TGTGCCAGCAGTAGAGTTGGACAGGGAGACTACGAGCAGTACTTC
CDR3 protein: CASSRVGQGDYEQYF
D gene: TRBD1
clone size: .
J gene: TRBJ2-7
V gene: TRBV6-5

CDR3 DNA: TGTGCCAGCAGTCAAGGGGGGAGGGCGTACAATGAGCAGTTCTTC
CDR3 protein: CASSQGGRAYNEQFF
D gene: .
clone size: .
J gene: TRBJ2-1
V gene: TRBV6-6

CDR3 DNA: TGTGCCAGCAGTGATCCGGGAGTTAGTTTGTGGGAGACCCAGTACTTC
CDR3 protein: CASSDPGVSLWETQYF
D gene: .
clone size: .
J gene: TRBJ2-5
V gene: TRBV6-2/TRBV6-3

CDR3 DNA: TGTGCCTGGAGTGTAGTAGGGACAGAGGCGGAAAAACTGTTTTTT
CDR3 protein: CAWSVVGTEAEKLFF
D gene: TRBD1
clone size: .
J gene: TRBJ1-4
V gene: TRBV30

CDR3 DNA: TGTGCCAGCAGCGTAGCAGCGGCGAGCACAGATACGCAGTATTTT
CDR3 protein: CASSVAAASTDTQYF
D gene: .
clone size: .
J gene: TRBJ2-3
V gene: TRBV9

CDR3 DNA: TGTGCCAGCAGGCTACAGGGTATATCGGATGAGCAGTTCTTC
CDR3 protein: CASRLQGISDEQFF
D gene: .
clone size: .
J gene: TRBJ2-1
V gene: TRBV28

CDR3 DNA: TGTGCCAGCAGCTTCCGACAGCCTAATTCACCCCTCCACTTT
CDR3 protein: CASSFRQPNSPLHF
D gene: .
clone size: .
J gene: TRBJ1-6
V gene: TRBV5-8

CDR3 DNA: TGTGCCAGCAGTACCTCTCCCCCAGGGAAATGGTCTGGGGCCAACGTCCTGACTTTC
CDR3 protein: CASSTSPPGKWSGANVLTF
D gene: .
clone size: .
J gene: TRBJ2-6
V gene: TRBV6-2/TRBV6-3

CDR3 DNA: TGTGCCAGCAGCTACCAGGGGACGTCGGGAGGCTACACCTTC
CDR3 protein: CASSYQGTSGGYTF
D gene: .
clone size: once
J gene: TRBJ1-2
V gene: TRBV11-2

CDR3 DNA: TGCGCCAGCAGCCATGGGGCGAGCCCACACAATGAGCAGTTCTTC
CDR3 protein: CASSHGASPHNEQFF
D gene: .
clone size: .
J gene: TRBJ2-1
V gene: TRBV4-1

CDR3 DNA: TGTGCCAGCACTGAAAGCCGGGGGTCGAGGACTGAAGCTTTCTTT
CDR3 protein: CASTESRGSRTEAFF
D gene: .
clone size: .
J gene: TRBJ1-1
V gene: TRBV6-1

CDR3 DNA: TGCGCCAGCAGGGTCGGGATGCAAGAGACCCAGTACTTC
CDR3 protein: CASRVGMQETQYF
D gene: .
clone size: .
J gene: TRBJ2-5
V gene: TRBV5-1

CDR3 DNA: TGCGCCAGCAGCAGGACGGGACAGAAGAACACTGAAGCTTTCTTT
CDR3 protein: CASSRTGQKNTEAFF
D gene: TRBD1
clone size: .
J gene: TRBJ1-1
V gene: TRBV5-1

CDR3 DNA: TGTGCCAGCAGCTTAGTTGCAGGGCGGTCCGGAGAGACCCAGTACTTC
CDR3 protein: CASSLVAGRSGETQYF
D gene: .
clone size: few
J gene: TRBJ2-5
V gene: TRBV11-2

CDR3 DNA: TGTGCCTGTCGGGTAGACCCCGATACGCAGTATTTT
CDR3 protein: CACRVDPDTQYF
D gene: .
clone size: .
J gene: TRBJ2-3
V gene: TRBV25-1

CDR3 DNA: TGTGCCAGCAGCTTGCCGGGACAGGGGCCCTCCCAGAGCTCCTACGAGCAGTACTTC
CDR3 protein: CASSLPGQGPSQSSYEQYF
D gene: TRBD1
clone size: .
J gene: TRBJ2-7
V gene: TRBV5-8

CDR3 DNA: TGTGCCAGCGGTCTAGCGGGGAGAAGCTCCTACGAGCAGTACTTC
CDR3 protein: CASGLAGRSSYEQYF
D gene: TRBD2
clone size: .
J gene: TRBJ2-7
V gene: TRBV6-5

CDR3 DNA: TGTGCCAGCAGTGCCGACAGGGCTGAAGCTTTCTTT
CDR3 protein: CASSADRAEAFF
D gene: TRBD1
clone size: .
J gene: TRBJ1-1
V gene: TRBV12-3/TRBV12-4

CDR3 DNA: TGTGCCAGTAGTATTTGGGAGGGGACTGAAGCTTTCTTT
CDR3 protein: CASSIWEGTEAFF
D gene: .
clone size: many
J gene: TRBJ1-1
V gene: TRBV19

CDR3 DNA: TGCGCCAGCAGCTTGGAAACACCATCCATCGATGGCTACACCTTC
CDR3 protein: CASSLETPSIDGYTF
D gene: .
clone size: .
J gene: TRBJ1-2
V gene: TRBV5-1

CDR3 DNA: TGTGCCAGCAGCTTAGCCGGACAGGGCACCCGAATGAACACTGAAGCTTTCTTT
CDR3 protein: CASSLAGQGTRMNTEAFF
D gene: TRBD1
clone size: .
J gene: TRBJ1-1
V gene: TRBV13

CDR3 DNA: TGCGCCAGCAGCGGGGACAGTAGTACCGGGGAGCTGTTTTTT
CDR3 protein: CASSGDSSTGELFF
D gene: TRBD1
clone size: .
J gene: TRBJ2-2
V gene: TRBV5-1

CDR3 DNA: TGTGCCAGCAGCTTAGGTTCGGGACTAGCCGGAAACATTCAGTACTTC
CDR3 protein: CASSLGSGLAGNIQYF
D gene: TRBD2
clone size: .
J gene: TRBJ2-4
V gene: TRBV11-2

CDR3 DNA: TGTGCCAGCAGCCCTCTCGGGTCGGGTACCGGGGAGCTGTTTTTT
CDR3 protein: CASSPLGSGTGELFF
D gene: .
clone size: .
J gene: TRBJ2-2
V gene: TRBV3-1/TRBV3-2

CDR3 DNA: TGTGCCTGGAGTGTGGGGATGCAGGGGGCAACTGAAGCTTTCTTT
CDR3 protein: CAWSVGMQGATEAFF
D gene: TRBD1
clone size: .
J gene: TRBJ1-1
V gene: TRBV30

CDR3 DNA: TGTGCCAGCGGCACGGACAGGGAAGGTCAGCCCCAGCATTTT
CDR3 protein: CASGTDREGQPQHF
D gene: TRBD1
clone size: .
J gene: TRBJ1-5
V gene: TRBV9

CDR3 DNA: TGTGCCTGGACCTCCGGGACAGGGGGCTACGAGCAGTACTTC
CDR3 protein: CAWTSGTGGYEQYF
D gene: TRBD1
clone size: .
J gene: TRBJ2-7
V gene: TRBV30

CDR3 DNA: TGTGCCAGCAGTACACAGGGCGCTGGCTACACCTTC
CDR3 protein: CASSTQGAGYTF
D gene: .
clone size: .
J gene: TRBJ1-2
V gene: TRBV6-6

CDR3 DNA: TGTGCCAGCAGTTGGGGCGTTGATACGCAGTATTTT
CDR3 protein: CASSWGVDTQYF
D gene: .
clone size: .
J gene: TRBJ2-3
V gene: TRBV6-2/TRBV6-3

CDR3 DNA: TGTGCCAGCAGACAGCCGTTCCTGAACACTGAAGCTTTCTTT
CDR3 protein: CASRQPFLNTEAFF
D gene: .
clone size: .
J gene: TRBJ1-1
V gene: TRBV6-5

CDR3 DNA: TGTGCCAGCAGTTGGACCGGGACGGGGGTGAATCAGCCCCAGCATTTT
CDR3 protein: CASSWTGTGVNQPQHF
D gene: .
clone size: .
J gene: TRBJ1-5
V gene: TRBV27

CDR3 DNA: TGTGCCAGCAGTTTAAGCGGCGGGAGTGGGCAGTATTTT
CDR3 protein: CASSLSGGSGQYF
D gene: TRBD2
clone size: .
J gene: TRBJ2-3
V gene: TRBV27

CDR3 DNA: TGTGCCAGCAGTTTTCGGACTTATGGCTACACCTTC
CDR3 protein: CASSFRTYGYTF
D gene: .
clone size: .
J gene: TRBJ1-2
V gene: TRBV28

CDR3 DNA: TGCGCCAGCAGTGCATCTTCGGGCTACAATGAGCAGTTCTTC
CDR3 protein: CASSASSGYNEQFF
D gene: .
clone size: few
J gene: TRBJ2-1
V gene: TRBV10-1

CDR3 DNA: TGTGCCAGCAGTGAAATTCCAGGGGTAGGAACTGAAGCTTTCTTT
CDR3 protein: CASSEIPGVGTEAFF
D gene: .
clone size: .
J gene: TRBJ1-1
V gene: TRBV6-1

CDR3 DNA: TGTGCCACCAGTGATGCGGGGGATATCAATCAGCCCCAGCATTTT
CDR3 protein: CATSDAGDINQPQHF
D gene: .
clone size: once
J gene: TRBJ1-5
V gene: TRBV24-1

CDR3 DNA: TGTGCCACCAGCAGAGCGGGATACGAGCAGTACTTC
CDR3 protein: CATSRAGYEQYF
D gene: .
clone size: .
J gene: TRBJ2-7
V gene: TRBV15

CDR3 DNA: TGTGCCAGCAGCTTGGTTCCACTCGGGGAGACCCAGTACTTC
CDR3 protein: CASSLVPLGETQYF
D gene: .
clone size: .
J gene: TRBJ2-5
V gene: TRBV5-6

CDR3 DNA: TGTGCCAGCAGTCTAGAAGACAGGGTGAAGGGGGAGCAGTACTTC
CDR3 protein: CASSLEDRVKGEQYF
D gene: TRBD1
clone size: .
J gene: TRBJ2-7
V gene: TRBV6-5

CDR3 DNA: TGTGCCTGGAGTAGGGTAGCGGCTTTCTTT
CDR3 protein: CAWSRVAAFF
D gene: .
clone size: .
J gene: TRBJ1-1
V gene: TRBV30

CDR3 DNA: TGTGCCAGTAGTTCCGGAGAACTTAGCTCCTACAATGAGCAGTTCTTC
CDR3 protein: CASSSGELSSYNEQFF
D gene: .
clone size: .
J gene: TRBJ2-1
V gene: TRBV19

CDR3 DNA: TGTGCTAGCAGCTTTACTCTAGCGGGAGGGTTGGAGACCCAGTACTTC
CDR3 protein: CASSFTLAGGLETQYF
D gene: TRBD2
clone size: .
J gene: TRBJ2-5
V gene: TRBV7-7

CDR3 DNA: TGCAGCGTGTTGAGAGGTGGACAGGAAGCTTTCTTT
CDR3 protein: CSVLRGGQEAFF
D gene: .
clone size: once
J gene: TRBJ1-1
V gene: TRBV29-1

CDR3 DNA: TGTGCCAGCAGTAGGGATTCAGGGGAGTCCTATGGCTACACCTTC
CDR3 protein: CASSRDSGESYGYTF
D gene: .
clone size: .
J gene: TRBJ1-2
V gene: TRBV6-4

CDR3 DNA: TGTGCCAGCAGACAAAGCAGGGGGAATAATTCACCCCTCCACTTT
CDR3 protein: CASRQSRGNNSPLHF
D gene: TRBD1
clone size: .
J gene: TRBJ1-6
V gene: TRBV28

CDR3 DNA: TGTGCCAGCAGCCAGGAGGGACCCAATGAGCAGTTCTTC
CDR3 protein: CASSQEGPNEQFF
D gene: .
clone size: .
J gene: TRBJ2-1
V gene: TRBV3-1/TRBV3-2

CDR3 DNA: TGTGCCAGCGGGGCCTTAGGGCCGCCCTACAATGAGCAGTTCTTC
CDR3 protein: CASGALGPPYNEQFF
D gene: .
clone size: .
J gene: TRBJ2-1
V gene: TRBV7-3

CDR3 DNA: TGTGCCAGCAGTATTGGACAGGGCGGCACAGATACGCAGTATTTT
CDR3 protein: CASSIGQGGTDTQYF
D gene: TRBD1
clone size: .
J gene: TRBJ2-3
V gene: TRBV28

CDR3 DNA: TGTGCCAGCAGTGAACGTAGCCTTTCTGGGGCCAACGTCCTGACTTTC
CDR3 protein: CASSERSLSGANVLTF
D gene: .
clone size: .
J gene: TRBJ2-6
V gene: TRBV6-1

CDR3 DNA: TGCAGCGTTGTTCCAGGGGGCGGTCAGCCCCAGCATTTT
CDR3 protein: CSVVPGGGQPQHF
D gene: TRBD1
clone size: many
J gene: TRBJ1-5
V gene: TRBV29-1

CDR3 DNA: TGTGCCAGCAGTCCCCACGGACAGGGCACAGATACGCAGTATTTT
CDR3 protein: CASSPHGQGTDTQYF
D gene: TRBD1
clone size: .
J gene: TRBJ2-3
V gene: TRBV28

CDR3 DNA: TGTGCCAGCAGTGAACCTTTGGGGACAGGGAGCCAATACGAGCAGTACTTC
CDR3 protein: CASSEPLGTGSQYEQYF
D gene: TRBD1
clone size: .
J gene: TRBJ2-7
V gene: TRBV25-1

CDR3 DNA: TGTGCCAGCAGACCGGGACAGGCAAACACCGGGGAGCTGTTTTTT
CDR3 protein: CASRPGQANTGELFF
D gene: TRBD1
clone size: .
J gene: TRBJ2-2
V gene: TRBV6-5

CDR3 DNA: TGTGCCAGCAGTGTTACAGGGTTGTCCTATGGCTACACCTTC
CDR3 protein: CASSVTGLSYGYTF
D gene: .
clone size: .
J gene: TRBJ1-2
V gene: TRBV2

CDR3 DNA: TGTGCCAGTAGGTCCGATTCCCACGGGCAGCCCCAGCATTTT
CDR3 protein: CASRSDSHGQPQHF
D gene: .
clone size: .
J gene: TRBJ1-5
V gene: TRBV19

CDR3 DNA: TGTGCCATCAGTGAAACAGCAAGCTCCTACGAGCAGTACTTC
CDR3 protein: CAISETASSYEQYF
D gene: .
clone size: few
J gene: TRBJ2-7
V gene: TRBV10-3

CDR3 DNA: TGTGCCGGACGGACAGGGTTCGGCTACACCTTC
CDR3 protein: CAGRTGFGYTF
D gene: TRBD1
clone size: .
J gene: TRBJ1-2
V gene: TRBV6-5

CDR3 DNA: TGTGCCAGCACCGAGGCTAATGAGCAGTTCTTC
CDR3 protein: CASTEANEQFF
D gene: .
clone size: once
J gene: TRBJ2-1
V gene: TRBV12-3/TRBV12-4